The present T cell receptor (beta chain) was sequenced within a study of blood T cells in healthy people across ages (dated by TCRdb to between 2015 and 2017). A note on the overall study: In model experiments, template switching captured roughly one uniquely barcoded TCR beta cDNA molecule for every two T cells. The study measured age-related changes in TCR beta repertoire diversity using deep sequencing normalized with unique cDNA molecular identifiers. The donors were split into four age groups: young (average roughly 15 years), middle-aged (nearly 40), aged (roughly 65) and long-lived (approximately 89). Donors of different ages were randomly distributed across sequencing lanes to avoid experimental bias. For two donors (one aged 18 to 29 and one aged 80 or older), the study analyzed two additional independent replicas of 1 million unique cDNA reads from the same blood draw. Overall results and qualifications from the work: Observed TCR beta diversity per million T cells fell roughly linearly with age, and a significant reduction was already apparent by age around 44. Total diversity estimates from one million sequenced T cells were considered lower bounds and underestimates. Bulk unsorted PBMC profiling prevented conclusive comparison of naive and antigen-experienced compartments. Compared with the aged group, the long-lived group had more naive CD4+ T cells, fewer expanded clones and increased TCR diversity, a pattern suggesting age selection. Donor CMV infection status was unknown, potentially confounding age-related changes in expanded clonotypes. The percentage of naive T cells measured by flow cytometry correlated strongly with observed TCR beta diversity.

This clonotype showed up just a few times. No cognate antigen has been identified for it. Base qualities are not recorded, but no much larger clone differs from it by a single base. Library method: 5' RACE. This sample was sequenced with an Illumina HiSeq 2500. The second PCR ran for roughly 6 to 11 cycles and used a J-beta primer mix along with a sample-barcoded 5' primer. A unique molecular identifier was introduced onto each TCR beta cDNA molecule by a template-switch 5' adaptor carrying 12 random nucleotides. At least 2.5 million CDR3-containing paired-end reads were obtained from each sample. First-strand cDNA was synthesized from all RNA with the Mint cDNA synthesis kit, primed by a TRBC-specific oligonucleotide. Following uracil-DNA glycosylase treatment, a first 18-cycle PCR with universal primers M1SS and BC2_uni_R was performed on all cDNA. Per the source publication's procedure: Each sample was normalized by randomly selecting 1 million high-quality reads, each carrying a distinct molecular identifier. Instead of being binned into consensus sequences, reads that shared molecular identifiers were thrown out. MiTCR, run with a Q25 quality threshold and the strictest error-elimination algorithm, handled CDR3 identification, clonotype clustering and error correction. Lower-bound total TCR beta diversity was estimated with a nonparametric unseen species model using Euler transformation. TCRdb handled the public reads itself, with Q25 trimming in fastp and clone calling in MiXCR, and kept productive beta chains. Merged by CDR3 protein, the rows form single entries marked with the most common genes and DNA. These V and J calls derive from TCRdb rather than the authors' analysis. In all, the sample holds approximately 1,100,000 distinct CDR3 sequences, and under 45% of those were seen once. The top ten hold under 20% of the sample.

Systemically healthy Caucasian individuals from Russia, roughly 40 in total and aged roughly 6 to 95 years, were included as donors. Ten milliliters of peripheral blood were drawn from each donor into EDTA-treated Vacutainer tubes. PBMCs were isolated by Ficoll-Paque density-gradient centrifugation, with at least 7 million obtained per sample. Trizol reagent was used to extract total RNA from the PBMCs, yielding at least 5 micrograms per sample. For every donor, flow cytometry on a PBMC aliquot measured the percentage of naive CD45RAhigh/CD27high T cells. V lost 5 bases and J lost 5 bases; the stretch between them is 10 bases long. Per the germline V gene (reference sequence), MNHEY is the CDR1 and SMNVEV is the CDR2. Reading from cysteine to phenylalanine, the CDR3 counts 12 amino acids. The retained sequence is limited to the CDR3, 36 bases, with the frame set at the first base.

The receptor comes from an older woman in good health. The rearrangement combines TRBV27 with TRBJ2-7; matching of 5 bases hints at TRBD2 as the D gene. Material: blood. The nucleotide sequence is TGTGCCAGCAGTCCCCCCGGGGACGAGCAGTACTTC. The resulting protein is CASSPPGDEQYF.